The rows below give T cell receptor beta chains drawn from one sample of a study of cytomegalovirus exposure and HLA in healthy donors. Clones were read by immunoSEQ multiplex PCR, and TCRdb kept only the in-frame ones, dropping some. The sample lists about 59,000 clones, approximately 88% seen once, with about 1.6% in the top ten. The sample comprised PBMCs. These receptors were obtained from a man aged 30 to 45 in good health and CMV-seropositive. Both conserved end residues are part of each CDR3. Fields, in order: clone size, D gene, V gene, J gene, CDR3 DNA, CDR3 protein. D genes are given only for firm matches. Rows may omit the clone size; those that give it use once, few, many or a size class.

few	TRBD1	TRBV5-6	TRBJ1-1	TGTGCCAGCAGCGTGCCGGACAGGGTCACTGAAGCTTTCTTT	CASSVPDRVTEAFF
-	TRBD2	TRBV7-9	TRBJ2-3	TGTTCCAGCAGCTTAGTATTTACGGGAGGGCCTCGTAGAGATACGCAGTATTTT	CSSSLVFTGGPRRDTQYF
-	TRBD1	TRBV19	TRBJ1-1	TGTGCCAGTAGTCATCCAGGGGGCGCATTCACTGAAGCTTTCTTT	CASSHPGGAFTEAFF
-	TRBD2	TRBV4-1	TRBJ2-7	TGCGCCAGCAGCCAAAAAGCGGGAGTCTACGAGCAGTACTTC	CASSQKAGVYEQYF
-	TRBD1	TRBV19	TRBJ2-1	TGTACCAGTAGTAGCTTGGGACAGGGACGATATGAGCAGTTCTTC	CTSSSLGQGRYEQFF
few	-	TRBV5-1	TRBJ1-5	TGCGCCAGCAGCCCCGACAATATGGGCAATCAGCCCCAGCATTTT	CASSPDNMGNQPQHF
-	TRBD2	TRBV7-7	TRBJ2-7	TGTGCTAGCAGCCCCTCCCCTCCTAGCGGCCGCCAGTACTTC	CASSPSPPSGRQYF
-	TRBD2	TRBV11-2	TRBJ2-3	TGTGCCAGCAGCTTAGTGTGGGAGGGTCACCCTAGCACAGATACGCAGTATTTT	CASSLVWEGHPSTDTQYF
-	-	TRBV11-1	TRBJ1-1	TGTGCCAGCAGCCCGCTAAGGGGTACCAACACTGAAGCTTTCTTT	CASSPLRGTNTEAFF
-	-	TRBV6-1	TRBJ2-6	TGTGCCAGCAGTGAACAGGGTTCTGGGGCCAACGTCCTGACTTTC	CASSEQGSGANVLTF
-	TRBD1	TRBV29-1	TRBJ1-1	TGCAGCGCTGGGACAGTGAACACTGAAGCTTTCTTT	CSAGTVNTEAFF
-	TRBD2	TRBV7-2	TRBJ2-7	TGTGCCAGCAGCTTAAGGCGGGAGTACGAGCAGTACTTC	CASSLRREYEQYF
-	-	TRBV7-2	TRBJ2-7	TGTGCCAGCATCCTTGCGGGCGTCTCCTACGAGCAGTACTTC	CASILAGVSYEQYF
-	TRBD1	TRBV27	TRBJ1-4	TGTGCCAGCAGTCCTGGACAGGGGGTGGGAAAACTGTTTTTT	CASSPGQGVGKLFF
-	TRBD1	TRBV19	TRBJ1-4	TGTGCCAGTCGGACAGGGGGAGAAGCTAATGAAAAACTGTTTTTT	CASRTGGEANEKLFF
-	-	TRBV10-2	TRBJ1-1	TGCGCCAGCAAAATCCTAGGGGGTACTGAAGCTTTCTTT	CASKILGGTEAFF
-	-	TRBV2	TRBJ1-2	TGTGCCAGCAGTGAAGGCAGGGGCGCTAACTATGGCTACACCTTC	CASSEGRGANYGYTF
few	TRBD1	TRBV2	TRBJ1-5	TGTGCCAGCAGGGACAGGGCCAGCAATCAGCCCCAGCATTTT	CASRDRASNQPQHF
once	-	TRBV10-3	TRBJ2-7	TGTGCCACCTCATACTTAACTACCTCCTACGAGCAGTACTTC	CATSYLTTSYEQYF
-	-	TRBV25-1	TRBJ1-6	TGTGCCAGCAGCCTCCCGGCGGGGAATTCACCCCTCCACTTT	CASSLPAGNSPLHF
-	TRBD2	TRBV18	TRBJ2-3	TGTGCCAGCTCAAAACCCGGACTAGCGGGAGGGCCTGGCACAGATACGCAGTATTTT	CASSKPGLAGGPGTDTQYF
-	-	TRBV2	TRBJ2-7	TGTGCCACTAACAAGCCCCCAAGGAGCTACGAGCAGTACTTC	CATNKPPRSYEQYF
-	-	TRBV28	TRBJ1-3	TGTGCCAGCAGCCCTTTGGAGGGCTGGAACACCATATATTTT	CASSPLEGWNTIYF
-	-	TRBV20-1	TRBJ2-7	TGCAGTGCTGCCAGACAGGTTCTGTACTTC	CSAARQVLYF
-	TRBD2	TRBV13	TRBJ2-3	TGTGCCAGCAGGGGGACTAGCGCAGATACGCAGTATTTT	CASRGTSADTQYF
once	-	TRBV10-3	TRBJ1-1	TGTGCCATCAGTGATAGGGGGGGTGTGAACACTGAAGCTTTCTTT	CAISDRGGVNTEAFF
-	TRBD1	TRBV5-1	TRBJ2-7	TGCGCCAGCAGCTCAGGACAGGGGGCCTACGAGCAGTACTTC	CASSSGQGAYEQYF
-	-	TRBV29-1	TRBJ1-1	TGCAGCGTAGGGGAGGGGGCTGAAGCTTTCTTT	CSVGEGAEAFF